This is a list of T cell receptor beta chains from one sample in a study of blood T cell repertoires in COVID-19. Here immunoSEQ multiplex PCR was the method, and the copy in TCRdb shows in-frame clones only, minus some. The table records under 200,000 clones, around four fifths of them present only once. The sample taken for sequencing was peripheral blood. The source of these receptors is a man in his 70s with acute or convalescent COVID-19. Both conserved end residues are part of each CDR3.

v_call cdr3_aa
TRBV10-1 CASTSGGTTGELFF
TRBV19 CASMGTGSSYNEQFF
TRBV13 CASSNGLAGGPESETQYF
TRBV19 CASRDSGRPMNTEAFF
TRBV28 CASRASGRANEQYF
TRBV28 CASLGVEGPSGNTIYF
TRBV7-8 CASSGLGQNQPQHF
TRBV28 CAIGTGGWSNQPQHF
TRBV7-2 CASSLGTDPGREQYF
TRBV7-2 CASSLNRDQETQYF
TRBV27 CASSPTTGAEAFF
TRBV5-1 CASSPGLTGEGNSPLHF
TRBV25-1 CASSEGGETQYF
TRBV5-6 CASSLQGNYGYTF
TRBV15 CATSRAGTGIEGYTF
TRBV7-9 CASSLGVAGGARNEQYF
TRBV11-2 CASSPGGTTNEKLFF